The rows below give T cell receptor beta chains drawn from one sample of a study of radiotherapy plus CTLA-4 blockade in lung cancer. Sequencing used immunoSEQ multiplex PCR; TCRdb keeps in-frame clones, though not all of them. The data contain around 130,000 clones, 85% to 90% of them singletons. This sample comprised peripheral blood, obtained from a patient treated with radiotherapy plus ipilimumab. These receptors were obtained from a human donor with non-small cell lung cancer that progressed on radiotherapy plus ipilimumab. The conserved cysteine and the conserved F or W are not part of the CDR3 here. Size is stated for part of the rows, as once, few or many counts, or as a class when the clone is expanded.

v_gene	j_gene	abundance	CDR3aa
TRBV2	TRBJ2-2	NA	ASSELTGHGGELF
TRBV4-1	TRBJ2-1	NA	ASSPSNNEQF
TRBV7-9	TRBJ2-7	NA	ASSAPGQGANEQY
TRBV4-2	TRBJ1-2	NA	ASSQAGGANYGYT
TRBV27	TRBJ2-7	NA	ASMAGDYEQY
TRBV6-5	TRBJ2-1	NA	ASRATRGSHEQF
TRBV9	TRBJ1-3	NA	ASTHGGGTGNTIY
TRBV18	TRBJ2-7	NA	ASSTGTGTPYEQY
TRBV6-5	TRBJ2-7	once	ASRPSGRANEQY
TRBV28	TRBJ2-7	NA	ASSLIGGAELGEQY
TRBV29-1	TRBJ1-1	NA	SVRSGTGINTEAF
TRBV7-2	TRBJ1-1	NA	ASRDRGPMNTEAF
TRBV5-4	TRBJ2-5	once	ASTTGGLAGDSGTQY
TRBV19	TRBJ2-7	NA	ASSIKTVRGSYEQY
TRBV9	TRBJ2-1	NA	ASSKLAGSVDEQF
TRBV6-1	TRBJ2-3	few	ASSGAWGTASTDTQY
TRBV18	TRBJ1-2	NA	ASSPTQGGRRFYGYT
TRBV9	TRBJ2-7	NA	ASSVGALALAYEQY
TRBV12-5	TRBJ2-1	NA	ASGLRLAGENEQF
TRBV27	TRBJ2-7	NA	ASSLLPNTAGTYEQY
TRBV6-5	TRBJ2-7	NA	ASSATTRASVEQY
TRBV15	TRBJ2-5	once	ATSPGHLWETQY
TRBV9	TRBJ2-3	NA	ASSFQAPSTDTQY
TRBV7-9	TRBJ1-1	NA	ASSLAGNTEAF
TRBV5-4	TRBJ2-3	NA	ASRQGDTQY
TRBV15	TRBJ1-5	NA	ATSTKGGQFLH
TRBV7-2	TRBJ2-5	NA	ASSLERLSRETQY
TRBV6-5	TRBJ1-3	NA	ASAFGNTIY
TRBV10-3	TRBJ2-7	NA	AIAGGELYEQY
TRBV2	TRBJ1-1	NA	ASSGPGGEAF
TRBV2	TRBJ1-1	NA	ASKQGRSNTEAF
TRBV9	TRBJ1-2	NA	ASSVATTGEDYGYT
TRBV14	TRBJ2-1	NA	ASSHPRPGQGASEQF
TRBV7-2	TRBJ2-5	NA	ASSLTSGTETQY
TRBV7-2	TRBJ1-5	NA	ASSFLRDNQPQH
TRBV2	TRBJ1-4	NA	ASAEDRWNEKLF
TRBV10-3	TRBJ2-2	NA	AISEGTITGELF
TRBV5-1	TRBJ1-4	NA	ASSLDGTGGEKLF
TRBV18	TRBJ2-7	NA	ASSRGDSSYEQY
TRBV6-5	TRBJ2-7	NA	ASSPNRDRGDEQY
TRBV11-2	TRBJ1-4	NA	ASSLDGAGNEKLF
TRBV19	TRBJ1-2	NA	ASSIPGQGFSSRGYT